This T cell receptor beta chain was captured in a study of post-analysis software for immune sequencing data. Study-wide background: The courses of disease that were included comprised relapsing-remitting, secondary progressive and progressive-relapsing multiple sclerosis.

In regard to this clonotype: Its antigen is currently unknown.

V was pared by 2 bases and J by 4 bases, with 12 bases between. Looked up from germline, CDR1 is MNHNY and CDR2 is SVGAGI (reference sequence). This CDR3 contains 15 residues. General study points: Included in a set of several TRBV segments more frequent in patients than controls were TRBV5-6, TRBV5-1 and TRBV20-1. Versus controls, multiple sclerosis patients showed significantly lower diversity (normalized Chao1).

Tagging with unique molecular identifiers was a feature of the TCR beta cDNA libraries. A single record per CDR3 protein comes from TCRdb applying MiXCR to the PCR reads. The sample contains hundreds of thousands of distinct CDR3 sequences, roughly three fifths of which appear only once. The chain carries TRBV6-6 and TRBJ1-5; weak D call: TRBD1 (6 bases). Sequenced: blood. The receptor was isolated from a girl aged 2 to 9 with multiple sclerosis. Written as DNA, the CDR3 is TGTGCCAGCAGTTACAGGGGGAAGGTTAATCAGCCCCAGCATTTT. This codes for CASSYRGKVNQPQHF.